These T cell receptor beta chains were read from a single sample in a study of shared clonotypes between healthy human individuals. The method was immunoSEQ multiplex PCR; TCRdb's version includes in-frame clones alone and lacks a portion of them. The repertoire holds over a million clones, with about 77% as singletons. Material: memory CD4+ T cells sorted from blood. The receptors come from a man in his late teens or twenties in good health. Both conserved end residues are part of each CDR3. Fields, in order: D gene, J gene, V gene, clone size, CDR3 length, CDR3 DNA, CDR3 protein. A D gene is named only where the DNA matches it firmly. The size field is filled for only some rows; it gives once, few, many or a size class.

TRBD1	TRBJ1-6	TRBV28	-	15	TGTGCCAGCAGTCGACAGGGGTCGGATAATTCACCCCTCCACTTT	CASSRQGSDNSPLHF
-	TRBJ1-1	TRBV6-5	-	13	TGTGCCAGCTGTAGCAACATGAACACTGAAGCTTTCTTT	CASCSNMNTEAFF
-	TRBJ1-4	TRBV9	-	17	TGTGCCAGCAGCTCTCACCCGGTGGCAGGCGTAAATGAAAAACTGTTTTTT	CASSSHPVAGVNEKLFF
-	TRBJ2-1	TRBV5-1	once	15	TGCGCCAGCAGCTTGGAATTGGGACTCTACAATGAGCAGTTCTTC	CASSLELGLYNEQFF
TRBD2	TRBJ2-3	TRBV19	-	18	TGTGCCAGTAGCCAAACTAGCGGGAGGGCCGTGGGGACAGATACGCAGTATTTT	CASSQTSGRAVGTDTQYF
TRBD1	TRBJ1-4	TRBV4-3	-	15	TGCGCCAGCAGCCAAGAGGGACAGGGGAATGAAAAACTGTTTTTT	CASSQEGQGNEKLFF
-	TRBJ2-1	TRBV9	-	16	TGTGCCAGCAGCGTAGCACCCGCCAACTCCTACAATGAGCAGTTCTTC	CASSVAPANSYNEQFF
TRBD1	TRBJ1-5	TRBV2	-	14	TGTGCCAGCAGTTATAGACAGGGGGCAGAGCCCCAGCATTTT	CASSYRQGAEPQHF
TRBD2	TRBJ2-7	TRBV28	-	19	TGTGCCAGCAGTTTGGTTGGGACTAGCGGGAGGGCTTGGGGTCTGGAGCAGTACTTC	CASSLVGTSGRAWGLEQYF
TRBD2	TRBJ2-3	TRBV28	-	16	TGTGCCAGCAGTTTATGGGGTAGCGGGGCCAGGGATACGCAGTATTTT	CASSLWGSGARDTQYF
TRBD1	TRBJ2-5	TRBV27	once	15	TGTGCCAGCAGTTTATCGCTCAGGGGGCTGAAGACCCAGTACTTC	CASSLSLRGLKTQYF
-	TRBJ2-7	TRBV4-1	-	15	TGCGCCAGCAGCCAAGATGGATTTCTTCCCTACGAGCAGTACTTC	CASSQDGFLPYEQYF
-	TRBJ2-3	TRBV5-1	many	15	TGCGCCAGCAGCTTGGAAGGTAGGGGCACAGATACGCAGTATTTT	CASSLEGRGTDTQYF
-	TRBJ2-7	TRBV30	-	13	TGTGCCTGGAGTACAGGACTTTACTACGAGCAGTACTTC	CAWSTGLYYEQYF
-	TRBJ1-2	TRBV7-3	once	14	TGTGCCAGCAGCTTAGTGGGGGGCGCAGACGGCTACACCTTC	CASSLVGGADGYTF
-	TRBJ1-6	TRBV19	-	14	TGTGCCAGTAGTATTAAGCGGGGGGAATCACCCCTCCACTTT	CASSIKRGESPLHF
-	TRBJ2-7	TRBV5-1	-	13	TGCGCCAGCAGCTTAGAGGGTAAGGGCGAGCAGTACTTC	CASSLEGKGEQYF
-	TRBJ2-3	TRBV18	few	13	TGTGCCAGCTCACCACGGGGCACAGATACGCAGTATTTT	CASSPRGTDTQYF
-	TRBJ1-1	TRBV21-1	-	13	TGTGCCAGCAGCAAAGGGGGGCGAACTGAAGCTTTCTTT	CASSKGGRTEAFF
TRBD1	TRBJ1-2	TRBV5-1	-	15	TGCGCCAGCAGCCCGGAAGCTGGACAGGGAGGTGGCTACACCTTC	CASSPEAGQGGGYTF
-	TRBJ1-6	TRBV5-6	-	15	TGTGCCAGCAGCTTGGCGGGGGTGGAGGGTTCACCCCTCCACTTT	CASSLAGVEGSPLHF
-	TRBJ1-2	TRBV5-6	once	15	TGTGCCAGCACCTTTGCGGGGCGCCGGGGAATCGGCTACACCTTC	CASTFAGRRGIGYTF
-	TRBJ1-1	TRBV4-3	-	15	TGCGCCAGCAGCCAAGAGCTTTTGGGTGATACTGAAGCTTTCTTT	CASSQELLGDTEAFF
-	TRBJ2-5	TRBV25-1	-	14	TGTGCCAGCAGTGACCGGGGAGCCCAAGAGACCCAGTACTTC	CASSDRGAQETQYF
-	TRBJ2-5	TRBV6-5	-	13	TGTGCCTCCTCCGTGGGGGGGCGAGAGACCCAGTACTTC	CASSVGGRETQYF
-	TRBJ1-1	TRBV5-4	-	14	TGTGCCAGCAGCTTGGCCCGGGGTAACACTGAAGCTTTCTTT	CASSLARGNTEAFF
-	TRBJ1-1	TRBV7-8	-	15	TGTGCCAGCAGCTTAGCGGCGAACTTGAACACTGAAGCTTTCTTT	CASSLAANLNTEAFF
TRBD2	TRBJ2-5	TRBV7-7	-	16	TGTGCTAGCAGCTTGGGACTAGCGGGGGGGAAGGAGACCCAGTACTTC	CASSLGLAGGKETQYF
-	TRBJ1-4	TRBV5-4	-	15	TGTGCCAGCAGCTTGGATCCCCACGGAAATGAAAAACTGTTTTTT	CASSLDPHGNEKLFF
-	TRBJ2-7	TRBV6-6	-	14	TGTGCCAGCAGTATACAGGGTAGTAACAACGAGCAGTACTTC	CASSIQGSNNEQYF
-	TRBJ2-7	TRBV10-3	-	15	TGTGCCATCAGTGACCCTCTGAATCCCCCCTACGAGCAGTACTTC	CAISDPLNPPYEQYF
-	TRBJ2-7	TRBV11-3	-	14	TGTGCCAGCAGCTTAGATGGAATTTTCTCCGAGCAGTACTTC	CASSLDGIFSEQYF
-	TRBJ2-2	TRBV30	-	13	TGTGCCTGGAGTCAACAGAGCACCGGGGAGCTGTTTTTT	CAWSQQSTGELFF
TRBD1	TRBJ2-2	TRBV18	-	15	TGTGCCAGCTCACCACCGCTCAGGGGGCCCGGGGAGCTGTTTTTT	CASSPPLRGPGELFF
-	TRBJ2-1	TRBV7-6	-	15	TGTGCCAGCAGCCGGGGGACAGCCTCCTACAATGAGCAGTTCTTC	CASSRGTASYNEQFF
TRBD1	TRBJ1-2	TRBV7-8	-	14	TGTGCCAGCAGCTTAGATACAGGGGTCCATGGCTACACCTTC	CASSLDTGVHGYTF
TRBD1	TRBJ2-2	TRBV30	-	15	TGTGCCTGGAGTGACGCGACAGGGGACACCGGGGAGCTGTTTTTT	CAWSDATGDTGELFF
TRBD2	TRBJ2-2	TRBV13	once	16	TGTGCCAGCAGCTCCAGACTAGCGGGAGAGGCCGGGGAGCTGTTTTTT	CASSSRLAGEAGELFF
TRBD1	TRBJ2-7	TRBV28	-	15	TGTGCCAGCAGTTCGGGACAGGGAGGCTCGTACGAGCAGTACTTC	CASSSGQGGSYEQYF
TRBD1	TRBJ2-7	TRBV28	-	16	TGTGCCAGCAGTGGCGAACCGGGACAGTACTCCTACGAGCAGTACTTC	CASSGEPGQYSYEQYF
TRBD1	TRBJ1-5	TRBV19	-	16	TGTGCCAGTACCCAGACAGGGGGCGCGAGCAATCAGCCCCAGCATTTT	CASTQTGGASNQPQHF
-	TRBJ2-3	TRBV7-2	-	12	TGTGCCAGCAGCCTATTCACAGATACGCAGTATTTT	CASSLFTDTQYF
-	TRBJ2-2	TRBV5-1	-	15	TGCGCCAGCAGCCCTGGACGGATTGGGTCCGGGGAGCTGTTTTTT	CASSPGRIGSGELFF
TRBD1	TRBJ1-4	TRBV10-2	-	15	TGCGCCAGCAGTGAGTCGGGACAGAATAATGAAAAACTGTTTTTT	CASSESGQNNEKLFF
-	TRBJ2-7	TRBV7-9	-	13	TGTGCCAGCAGCTTAGAGGGGCGGCAGTGGCAGTACTTC	CASSLEGRQWQYF
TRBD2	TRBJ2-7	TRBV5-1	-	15	TGCGCCAGCAGCTCCGACCCTAGCGGGATGGAGGAGCAGTACTTC	CASSSDPSGMEEQYF
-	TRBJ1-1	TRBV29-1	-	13	TGCAGCGTTGCTTGGAAAGAATACACTGAAGCTTTCTTT	CSVAWKEYTEAFF
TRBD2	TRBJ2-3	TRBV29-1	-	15	TGCAGCGTTGATCTCTTCGGGGGGGCGTCAGATACGCAGTATTTT	CSVDLFGGASDTQYF
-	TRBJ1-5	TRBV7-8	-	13	TGTGCCAGCAGCTTAGTCAGGGATCAGCCCCAGCATTTT	CASSLVRDQPQHF
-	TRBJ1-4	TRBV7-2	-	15	TGTGCCAGCAGCTTAGACGGGGCTGCGAATGAAAAACTGTTTTTT	CASSLDGAANEKLFF
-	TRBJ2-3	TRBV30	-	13	TGTGCCTGGAGTCCGGACACCACAGATACGCAGTATTTT	CAWSPDTTDTQYF
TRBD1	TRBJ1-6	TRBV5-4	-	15	TGTGCCAGCAGCTTCCGGGACAGAGAGAATTCACCCCTCCACTTT	CASSFRDRENSPLHF
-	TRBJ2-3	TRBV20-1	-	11	TGCAGTGCGGGCGCGACAGATACGCAGTATTTT	CSAGATDTQYF
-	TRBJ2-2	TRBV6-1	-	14	TGTGCCAGCAGTGAAGGGCGGAACACCGGGGAGCTGTTTTTT	CASSEGRNTGELFF
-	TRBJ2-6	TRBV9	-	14	TGTGCCAGCAGCGTAACTCTGGGGGCCAACGTCCTGACTTTC	CASSVTLGANVLTF
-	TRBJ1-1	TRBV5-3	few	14	TGTGCCAGAAGCAGGGCCCCGGGCAGGGATAAAGCTTTCTTT	CARSRAPGRDKAFF
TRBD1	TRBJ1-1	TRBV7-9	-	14	TGTGCCAGCAGCACAGGGGGGTTAGGCGCTGAAGCTTTCTTT	CASSTGGLGAEAFF
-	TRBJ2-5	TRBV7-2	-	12	TGTGCCAGCAGCTTATTGAGGGAGACCCAGTACTTC	CASSLLRETQYF
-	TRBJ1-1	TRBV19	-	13	TGTGCCAGTAGTATGCACGGGGACACTGAAGCTTTCTTT	CASSMHGDTEAFF